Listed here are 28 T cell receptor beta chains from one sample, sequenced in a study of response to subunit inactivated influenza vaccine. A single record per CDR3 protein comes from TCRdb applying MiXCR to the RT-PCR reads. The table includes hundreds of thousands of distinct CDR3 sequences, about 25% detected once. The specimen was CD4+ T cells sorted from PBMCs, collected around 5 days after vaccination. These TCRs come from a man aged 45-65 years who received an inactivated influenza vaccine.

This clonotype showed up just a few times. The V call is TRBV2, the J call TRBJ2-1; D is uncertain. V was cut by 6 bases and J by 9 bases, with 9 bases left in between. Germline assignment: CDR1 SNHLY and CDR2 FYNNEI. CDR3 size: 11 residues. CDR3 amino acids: CASRRSIEQFF. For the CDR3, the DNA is TGTGCCAGCAGGCGTTCAATTGAGCAGTTCTTC. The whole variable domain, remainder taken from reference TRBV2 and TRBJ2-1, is EPEVTQTPSHQVTQMGQEVILRCVPISNHLYFYWYRQILGQKVEFLVSFYNNEISEKSEIFDDQFSVERPDGSNFTLKIRSTKLEDSAMYFCASRRSIEQFFGPGTRLTVL.

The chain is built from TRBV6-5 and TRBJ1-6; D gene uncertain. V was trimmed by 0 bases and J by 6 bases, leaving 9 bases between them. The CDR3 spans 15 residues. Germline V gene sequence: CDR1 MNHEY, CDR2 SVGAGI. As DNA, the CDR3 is TGTGCCAGCAGTTACTCACAGTTGACTAATTCACCCCTCCACTTT. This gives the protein CASSYSQLTNSPLHF.

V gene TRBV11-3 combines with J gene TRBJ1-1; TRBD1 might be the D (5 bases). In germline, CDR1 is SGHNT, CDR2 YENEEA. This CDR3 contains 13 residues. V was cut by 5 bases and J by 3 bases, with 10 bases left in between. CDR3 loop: CASSRGVYTEAFF. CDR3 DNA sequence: TGTGCCAGCAGCCGAGGGGTGTACACTGAAGCTTTCTTT.

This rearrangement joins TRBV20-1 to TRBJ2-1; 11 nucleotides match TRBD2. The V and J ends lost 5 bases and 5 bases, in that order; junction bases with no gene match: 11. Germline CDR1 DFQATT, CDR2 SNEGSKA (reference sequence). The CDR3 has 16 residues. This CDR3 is CSAPPPGTSGNNEQFF. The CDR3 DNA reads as TGCAGTGCTCCCCCGCCCGGGACTAGCGGAAACAATGAGCAGTTCTTC.

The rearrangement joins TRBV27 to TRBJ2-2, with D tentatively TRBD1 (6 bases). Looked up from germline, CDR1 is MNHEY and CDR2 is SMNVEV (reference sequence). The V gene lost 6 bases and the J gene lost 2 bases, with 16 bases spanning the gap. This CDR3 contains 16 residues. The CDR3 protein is CASRAGQRLNTGELFF. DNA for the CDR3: TGTGCCAGCAGGGCTGGACAGCGATTAAACACCGGGGAGCTGTTTTTT.

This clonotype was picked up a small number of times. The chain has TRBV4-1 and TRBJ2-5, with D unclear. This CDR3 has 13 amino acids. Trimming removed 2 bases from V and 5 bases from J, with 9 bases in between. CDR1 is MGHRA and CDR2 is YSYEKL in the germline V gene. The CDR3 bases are TGCGCCAGCAGCCAACGGGTATTGGAGACCCAGTACTTC. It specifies CASSQRVLETQYF.

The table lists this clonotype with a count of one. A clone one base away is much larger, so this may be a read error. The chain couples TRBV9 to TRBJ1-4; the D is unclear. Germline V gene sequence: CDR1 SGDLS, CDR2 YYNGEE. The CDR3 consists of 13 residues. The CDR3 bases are TGTGCCAGCAGCGTAGGAACTAATGGAAAACTGTTTTTT. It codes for CASSVGTNGKLFF.

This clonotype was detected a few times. The CDR3 DNA follows: TGCAGTGCTGAGACAGGGCCCTACGAGCAGTACTTC. Amino acids: CSAETGPYEQYF. The chain has TRBV20-1 and TRBJ2-7, with 7 bases lining up with TRBD1. The CDR3 has 12 amino acids. V lost 5 bases and J lost 2; bases outside the gene matches: 3. Germline-derived CDR1 and CDR2 are DFQATT and SNEGSKA (reference sequence).

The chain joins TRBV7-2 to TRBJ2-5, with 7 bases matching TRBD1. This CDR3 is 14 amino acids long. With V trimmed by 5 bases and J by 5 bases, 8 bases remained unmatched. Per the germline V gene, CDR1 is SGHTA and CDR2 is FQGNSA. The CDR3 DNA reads TGTGCCAGCAGCCCCCGACAGGGATGGGAGACCCAGTACTTC. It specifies CASSPRQGWETQYF.

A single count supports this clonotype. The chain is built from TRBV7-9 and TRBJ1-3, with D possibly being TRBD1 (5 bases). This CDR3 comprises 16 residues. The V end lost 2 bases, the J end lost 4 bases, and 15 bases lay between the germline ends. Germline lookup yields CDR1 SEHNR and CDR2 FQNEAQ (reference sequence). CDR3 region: CASSLTGTVTGNTIYF. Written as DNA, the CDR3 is TGTGCCAGCAGCTTAACAGGAACAGTGACGGGAAACACCATATATTTT.

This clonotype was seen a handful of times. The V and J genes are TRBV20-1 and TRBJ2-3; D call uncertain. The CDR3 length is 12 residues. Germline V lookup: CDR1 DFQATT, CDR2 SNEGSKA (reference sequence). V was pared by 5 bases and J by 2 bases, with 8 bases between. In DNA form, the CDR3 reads TGCAGTGCTCTTAGGGCCACAGATACGCAGTATTTT. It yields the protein CSALRATDTQYF.

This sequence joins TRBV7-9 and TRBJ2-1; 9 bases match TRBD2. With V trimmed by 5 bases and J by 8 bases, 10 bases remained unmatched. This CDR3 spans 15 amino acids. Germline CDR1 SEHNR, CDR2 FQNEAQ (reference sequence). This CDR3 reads CASSRTGGRAHEQFF. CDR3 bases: TGTGCCAGCAGCCGCACCGGCGGGAGGGCCCATGAGCAGTTCTTC.

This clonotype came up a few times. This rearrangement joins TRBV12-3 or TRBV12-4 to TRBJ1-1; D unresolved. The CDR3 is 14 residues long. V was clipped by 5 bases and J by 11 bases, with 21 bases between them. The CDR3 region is CASSRNGPPREAFF. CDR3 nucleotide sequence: TGTGCCAGCAGTAGAAACGGACCTCCCCGTGAGGCTTTCTTT.

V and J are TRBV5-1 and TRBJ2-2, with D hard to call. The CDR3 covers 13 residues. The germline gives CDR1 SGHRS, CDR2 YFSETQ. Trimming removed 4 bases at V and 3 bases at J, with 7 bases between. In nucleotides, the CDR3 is TGCGCCAGCAGCAGCCGGGACACCGGGGAGCTGTTTTTT. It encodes CASSSRDTGELFF.

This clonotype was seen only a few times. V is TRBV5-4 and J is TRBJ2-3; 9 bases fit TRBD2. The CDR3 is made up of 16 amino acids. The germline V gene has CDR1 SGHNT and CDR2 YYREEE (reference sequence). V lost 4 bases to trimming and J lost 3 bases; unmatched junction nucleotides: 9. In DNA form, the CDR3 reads TGTGCCAGCAGCAGCCCGGTAGCGGGGGTTACAGATACGCAGTATTTT. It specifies CASSSPVAGVTDTQYF.

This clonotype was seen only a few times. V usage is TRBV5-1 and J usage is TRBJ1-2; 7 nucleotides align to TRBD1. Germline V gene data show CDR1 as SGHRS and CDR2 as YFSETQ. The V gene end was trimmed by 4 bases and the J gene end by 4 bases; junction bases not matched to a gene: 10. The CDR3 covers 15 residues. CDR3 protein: CASSQPGQAGYGYTF. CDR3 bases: TGCGCCAGCAGCCAACCCGGACAGGCGGGCTATGGCTACACCTTC.

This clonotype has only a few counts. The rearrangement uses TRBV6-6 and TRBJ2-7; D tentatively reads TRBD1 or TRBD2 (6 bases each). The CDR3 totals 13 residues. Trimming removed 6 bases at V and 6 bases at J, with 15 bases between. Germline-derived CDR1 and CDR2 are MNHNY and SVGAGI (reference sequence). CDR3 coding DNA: TGTGCCAGCAGCCACAGGGAGGTGCGCGAGCAGTACTTC. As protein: CASSHREVREQYF.

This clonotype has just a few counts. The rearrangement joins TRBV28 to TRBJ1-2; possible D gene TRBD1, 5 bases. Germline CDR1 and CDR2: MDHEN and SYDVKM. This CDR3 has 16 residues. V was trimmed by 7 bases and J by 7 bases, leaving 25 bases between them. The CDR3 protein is CASTTFRRARVSGYTF. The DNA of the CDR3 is TGTGCCAGCACCACCTTTCGCAGGGCCCGGGTCTCTGGCTACACCTTC.

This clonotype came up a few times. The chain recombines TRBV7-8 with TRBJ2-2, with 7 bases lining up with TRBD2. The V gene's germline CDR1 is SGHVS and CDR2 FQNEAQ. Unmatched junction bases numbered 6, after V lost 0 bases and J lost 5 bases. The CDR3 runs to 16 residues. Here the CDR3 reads CASSLALIAGTGELFF. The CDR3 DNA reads TGTGCCAGCAGCTTAGCCCTTATAGCGGGTACCGGGGAGCTGTTTTTT.

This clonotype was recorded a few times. The CDR3 region is CAISDARLAGANEQFF. The CDR3 DNA is TGTGCCATCAGTGATGCGCGACTAGCGGGGGCCAATGAGCAGTTCTTC. The chain combines TRBV10-3 with TRBJ2-1; 12 bases align to TRBD2. Germline CDR1 reads ENHRY; CDR2 reads SYGVKD. Germline trimming cut 3 bases from V and 6 bases from J; bases unmatched to any gene: 6. The CDR3 covers 16 residues.

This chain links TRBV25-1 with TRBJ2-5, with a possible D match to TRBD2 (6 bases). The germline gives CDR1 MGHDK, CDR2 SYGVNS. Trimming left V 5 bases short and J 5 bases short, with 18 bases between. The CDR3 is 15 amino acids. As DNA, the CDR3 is TGTGCCAGCAGTTTTTCCGGGGGAGGCTGCGAGACCCAGTACTTC. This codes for CASSFSGGGCETQYF.

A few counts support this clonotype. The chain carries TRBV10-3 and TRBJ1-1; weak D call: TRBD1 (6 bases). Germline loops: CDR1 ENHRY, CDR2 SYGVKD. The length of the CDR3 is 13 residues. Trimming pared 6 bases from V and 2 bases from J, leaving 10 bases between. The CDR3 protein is CAISAGDNTEAFF. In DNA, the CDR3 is TGTGCCATCAGCGCAGGGGATAACACTGAAGCTTTCTTT.

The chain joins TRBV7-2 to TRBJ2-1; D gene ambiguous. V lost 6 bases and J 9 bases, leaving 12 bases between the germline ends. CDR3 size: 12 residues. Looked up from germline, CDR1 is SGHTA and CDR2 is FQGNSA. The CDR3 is CASRETVSEQFF. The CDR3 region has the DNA TGTGCCAGCAGGGAGACTGTCAGTGAGCAGTTCTTC. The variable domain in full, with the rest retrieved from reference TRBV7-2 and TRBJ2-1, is GAGVSQSPSNKVTEKGKDVELRCDPISGHTALYWYRQSLGQGLEFLIYFQGNSAPDKSGLPSDRFSAERTGGSVSTLTIQRTQQEDSAVYLCASRETVSEQFFGPGTRLTVL.

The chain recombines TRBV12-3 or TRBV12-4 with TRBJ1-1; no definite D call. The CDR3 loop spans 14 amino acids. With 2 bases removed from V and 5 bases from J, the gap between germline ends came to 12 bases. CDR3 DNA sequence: TGTGCCAGCAGTTTATTAGGGAGAGGTACTGAAGCTTTCTTT. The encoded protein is CASSLLGRGTEAFF.

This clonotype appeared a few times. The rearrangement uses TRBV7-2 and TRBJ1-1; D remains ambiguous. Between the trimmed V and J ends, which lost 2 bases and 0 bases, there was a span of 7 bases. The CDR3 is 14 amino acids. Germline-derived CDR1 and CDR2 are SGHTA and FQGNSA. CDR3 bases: TGTGCCAGCAGCTTAAATCAGATGAACACTGAAGCTTTCTTT. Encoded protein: CASSLNQMNTEAFF.

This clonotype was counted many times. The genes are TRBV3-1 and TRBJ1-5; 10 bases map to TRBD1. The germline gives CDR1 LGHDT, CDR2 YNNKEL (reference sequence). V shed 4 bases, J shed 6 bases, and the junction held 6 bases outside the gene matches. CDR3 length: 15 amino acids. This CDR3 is CASSLFRDRGQPQHF. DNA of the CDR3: TGTGCCAGCAGCCTATTCCGGGACAGGGGTCAGCCCCAGCATTTT.

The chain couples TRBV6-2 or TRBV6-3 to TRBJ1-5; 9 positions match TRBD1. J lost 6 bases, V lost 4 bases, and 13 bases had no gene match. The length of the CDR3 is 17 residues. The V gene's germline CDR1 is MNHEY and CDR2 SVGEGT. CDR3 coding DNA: TGTGCCAGCAGTTTTACCGGGACAGGGTTGTTGGGTCAGCCCCAGCATTTT. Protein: CASSFTGTGLLGQPQHF.

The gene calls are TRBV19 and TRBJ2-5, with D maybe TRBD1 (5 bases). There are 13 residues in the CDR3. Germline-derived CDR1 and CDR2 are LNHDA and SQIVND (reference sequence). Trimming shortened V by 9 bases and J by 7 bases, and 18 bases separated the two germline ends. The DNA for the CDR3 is TGTGCCAGCCTCGACAGAACGTCGGGGACCCAGTACTTC. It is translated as CASLDRTSGTQYF.